This TCR beta chain is drawn from a study of control samples from healthy donors and cancer patients. Sequenced by immunoSEQ multiplex PCR; TCRdb stores in-frame clones only, minus some. Seen here are 130,000 or so clones, roughly 89% observed once, and the top ten hold roughly 7.8%. V lost 3 bases, J lost 3 bases, and 1 base stayed unmatched. Germline CDR1 is KGHSH and CDR2 is LQKENI. The CDR3 consists of 14 residues. Sequenced material: PBMCs. The chain has TRBV18 and TRBJ2-3; 9 bases align to TRBD1. The receptor was isolated from a man between 50 and 59 years old with head and neck cancer. CDR3 DNA sequence: TGTGCCAGCTCACCGACAGGGGGGACAGATACGCAGTATTTT. Translation gives CASSPTGGTDTQYF.